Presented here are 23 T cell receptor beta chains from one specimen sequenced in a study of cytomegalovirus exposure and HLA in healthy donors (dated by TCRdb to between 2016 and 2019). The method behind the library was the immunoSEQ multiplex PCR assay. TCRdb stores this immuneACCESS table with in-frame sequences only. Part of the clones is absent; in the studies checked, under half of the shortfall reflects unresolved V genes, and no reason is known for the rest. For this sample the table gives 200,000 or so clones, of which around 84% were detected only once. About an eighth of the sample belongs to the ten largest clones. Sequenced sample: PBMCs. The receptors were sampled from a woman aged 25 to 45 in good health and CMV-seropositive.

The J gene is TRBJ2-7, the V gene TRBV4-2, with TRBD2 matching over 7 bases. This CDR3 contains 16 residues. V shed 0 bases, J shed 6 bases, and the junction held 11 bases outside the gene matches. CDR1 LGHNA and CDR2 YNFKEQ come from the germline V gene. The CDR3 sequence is CASSQEGGSLQGEQYF. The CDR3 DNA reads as TGTGCCAGCAGCCAAGAGGGCGGGAGCCTCCAGGGCGAGCAGTACTTC.

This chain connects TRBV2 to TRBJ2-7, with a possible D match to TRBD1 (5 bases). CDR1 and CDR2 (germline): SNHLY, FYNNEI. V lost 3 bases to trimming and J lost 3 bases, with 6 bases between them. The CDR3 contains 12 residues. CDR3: CASSETVYEQYF. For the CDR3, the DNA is TGTGCCAGCAGTGAGACAGTCTACGAGCAGTACTTC.

CDR3 region: CASSPGTYYTEAFF. For the CDR3, the DNA is TGTGCCAGCAGCCCCGGGACTTATTACACTGAAGCTTTCTTT. The rearrangement links TRBV6-1 to TRBJ1-1, with D possibly being TRBD1 (5 bases). Deletions cut 6 bases from V and 3 bases from J, with 14 bases between. This CDR3 region has 14 residues. Germline V CDR1 and CDR2: MNHNS, SASEGT.

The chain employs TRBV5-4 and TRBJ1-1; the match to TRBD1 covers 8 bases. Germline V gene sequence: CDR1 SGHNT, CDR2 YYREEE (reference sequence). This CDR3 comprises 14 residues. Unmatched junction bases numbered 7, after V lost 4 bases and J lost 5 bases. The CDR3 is CASSRDRQGTEAFF. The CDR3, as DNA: TGTGCCAGCAGCCGAGACCGACAGGGGACTGAAGCTTTCTTT.

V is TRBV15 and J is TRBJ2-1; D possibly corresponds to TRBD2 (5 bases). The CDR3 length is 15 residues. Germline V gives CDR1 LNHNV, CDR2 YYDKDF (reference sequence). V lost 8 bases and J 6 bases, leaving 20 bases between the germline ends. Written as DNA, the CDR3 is TGTGCCACCGTACCCGACCCGGGGTACCTCAATGAGCAGTTCTTC. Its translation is CATVPDPGYLNEQFF.

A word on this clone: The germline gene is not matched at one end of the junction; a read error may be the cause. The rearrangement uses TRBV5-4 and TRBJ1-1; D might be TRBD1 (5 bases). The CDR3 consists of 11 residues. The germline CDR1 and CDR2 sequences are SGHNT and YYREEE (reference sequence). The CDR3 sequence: CKAGERAEAFF. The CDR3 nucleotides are TGCAAGGCGGGGGAGAGGGCTGAAGCTTTCTTT.

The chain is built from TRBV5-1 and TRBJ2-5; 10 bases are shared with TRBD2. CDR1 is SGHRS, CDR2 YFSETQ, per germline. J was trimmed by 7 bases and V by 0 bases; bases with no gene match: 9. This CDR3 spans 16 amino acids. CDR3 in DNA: TGCGCCAGCAGCTTGGAGCTTAGCGGGAGGTTAGGGACCCAGTACTTC. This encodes CASSLELSGRLGTQYF.

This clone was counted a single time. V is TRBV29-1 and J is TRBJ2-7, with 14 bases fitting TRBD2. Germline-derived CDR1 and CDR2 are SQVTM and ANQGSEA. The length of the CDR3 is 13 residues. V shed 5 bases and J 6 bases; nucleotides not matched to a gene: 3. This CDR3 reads CSVRLAGGGEQYF. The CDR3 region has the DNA TGCAGCGTTCGACTAGCGGGAGGGGGCGAGCAGTACTTC.

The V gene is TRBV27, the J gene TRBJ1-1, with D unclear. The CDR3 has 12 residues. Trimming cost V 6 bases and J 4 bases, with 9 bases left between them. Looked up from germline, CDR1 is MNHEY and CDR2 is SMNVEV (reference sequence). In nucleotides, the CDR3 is TGTGCCAGCAGGCGGGATACCACTGAAGCTTTCTTT. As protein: CASRRDTTEAFF.

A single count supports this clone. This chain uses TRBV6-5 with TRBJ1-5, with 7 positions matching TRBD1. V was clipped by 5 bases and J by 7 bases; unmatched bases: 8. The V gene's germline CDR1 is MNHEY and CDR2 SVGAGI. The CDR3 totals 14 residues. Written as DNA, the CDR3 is TGTGCCAGCAGTCAACTGGGACAGCGGCAGCCCCAGCATTTT. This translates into CASSQLGQRQPQHF.

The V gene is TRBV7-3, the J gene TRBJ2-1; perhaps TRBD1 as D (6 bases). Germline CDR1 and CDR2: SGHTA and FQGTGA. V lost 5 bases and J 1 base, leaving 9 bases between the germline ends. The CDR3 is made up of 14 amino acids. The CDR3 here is CASSLQGSYNEQFF. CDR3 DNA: TGTGCCAGCAGCCTACAGGGTTCCTACAATGAGCAGTTCTTC.

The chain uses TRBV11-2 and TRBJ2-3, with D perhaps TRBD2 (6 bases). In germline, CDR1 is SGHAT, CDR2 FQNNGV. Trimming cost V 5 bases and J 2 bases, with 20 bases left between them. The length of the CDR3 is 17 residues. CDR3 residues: CASSLNGGYPLTDTQYF. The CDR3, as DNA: TGTGCCAGCAGCCTAAATGGGGGGTACCCCCTCACAGATACGCAGTATTTT.

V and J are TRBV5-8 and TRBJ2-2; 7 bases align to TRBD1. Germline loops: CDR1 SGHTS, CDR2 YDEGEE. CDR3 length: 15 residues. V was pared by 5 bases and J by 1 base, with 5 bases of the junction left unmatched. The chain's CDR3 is CASSFYRGNTGELFF. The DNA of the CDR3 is TGTGCCAGCAGTTTTTACAGGGGGAACACCGGGGAGCTGTTTTTT.

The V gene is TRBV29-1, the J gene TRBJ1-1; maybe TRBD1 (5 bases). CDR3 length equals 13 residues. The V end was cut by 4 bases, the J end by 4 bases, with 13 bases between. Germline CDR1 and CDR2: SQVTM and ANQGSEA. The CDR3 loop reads CSVAEGLGTEAFF. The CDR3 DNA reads TGCAGCGTTGCGGAGGGGTTGGGCACTGAAGCTTTCTTT. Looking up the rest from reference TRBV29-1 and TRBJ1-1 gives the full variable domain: SAVISQKPSRDICQRGTSLTIQCQVDSQVTMMFWYRQQPGQSLTLIATANQGSEATYESGFVIDKFPISRPNLTFSTLTVSNMSPEDSSIYLCSVAEGLGTEAFFGQGTRLTVV.

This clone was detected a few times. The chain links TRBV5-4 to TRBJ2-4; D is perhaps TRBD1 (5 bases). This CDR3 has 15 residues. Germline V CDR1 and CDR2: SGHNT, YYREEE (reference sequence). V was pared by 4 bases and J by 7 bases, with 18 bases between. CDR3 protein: CASSPDSPTANIQYF. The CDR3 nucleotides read TGTGCCAGCAGCCCCGACAGCCCCACGGCGAACATTCAGTACTTC.

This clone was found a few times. CDR3 protein: CASSERFGYEQYF. The CDR3 nucleotides are TGCGCCAGCAGTGAGCGGTTCGGCTACGAGCAGTACTTC. V gene TRBV10-1 combines with J gene TRBJ2-7; D not resolved. The ends were cut back, 2 bases at V and 3 bases at J, with 8 bases in the middle. The V gene's germline CDR1 is WNHNN and CDR2 SYGVQD (reference sequence). This CDR3 contains 13 residues.

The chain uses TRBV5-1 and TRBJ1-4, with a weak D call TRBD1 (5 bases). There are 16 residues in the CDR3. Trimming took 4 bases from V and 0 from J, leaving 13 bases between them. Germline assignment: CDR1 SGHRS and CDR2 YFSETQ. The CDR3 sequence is CASSLTRQPTNEKLFF. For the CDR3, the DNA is TGCGCCAGCAGCCTGACCAGACAGCCAACTAATGAAAAACTGTTTTTT.

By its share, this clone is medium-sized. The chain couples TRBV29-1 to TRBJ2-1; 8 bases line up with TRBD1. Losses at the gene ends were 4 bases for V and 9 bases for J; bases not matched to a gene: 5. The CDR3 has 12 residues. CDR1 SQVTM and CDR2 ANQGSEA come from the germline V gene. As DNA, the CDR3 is TGCAGCGTTGGGCCAGGGGGCGGTGAGCAGTTCTTC. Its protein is CSVGPGGGEQFF.

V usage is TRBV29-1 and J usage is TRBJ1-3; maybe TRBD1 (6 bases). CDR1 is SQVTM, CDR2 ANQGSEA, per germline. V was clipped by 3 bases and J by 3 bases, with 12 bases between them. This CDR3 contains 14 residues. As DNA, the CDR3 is TGCAGCGTTGATGTGGGGGCTAGTGGAAACACCATATATTTT. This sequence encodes CSVDVGASGNTIYF.

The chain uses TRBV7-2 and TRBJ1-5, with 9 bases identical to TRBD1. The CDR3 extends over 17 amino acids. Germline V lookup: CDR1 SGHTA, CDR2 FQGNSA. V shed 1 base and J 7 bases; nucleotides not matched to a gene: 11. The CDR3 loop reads CASSLGGTGNLRQPQHF. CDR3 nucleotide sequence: TGTGCCAGCAGCTTAGGCGGGACAGGGAACCTACGGCAGCCCCAGCATTTT.

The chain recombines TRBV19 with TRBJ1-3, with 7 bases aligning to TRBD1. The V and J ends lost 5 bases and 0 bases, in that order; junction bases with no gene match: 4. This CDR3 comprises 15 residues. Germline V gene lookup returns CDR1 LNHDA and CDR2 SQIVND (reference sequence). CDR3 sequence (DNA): TGTGCCAGTAGTTCACAGGGGAACTCTGGAAACACCATATATTTT. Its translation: CASSSQGNSGNTIYF. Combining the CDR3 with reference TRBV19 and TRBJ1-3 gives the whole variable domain DGGITQSPKYLFRKEGQNVTLSCEQNLNHDAMYWYRQDPGQGLRLIYYSQIVNDFQKGDIAEGYSVSREKKESFPLTVTSAQKNPTAFYLCASSSQGNSGNTIYFGEGSWLTVV.

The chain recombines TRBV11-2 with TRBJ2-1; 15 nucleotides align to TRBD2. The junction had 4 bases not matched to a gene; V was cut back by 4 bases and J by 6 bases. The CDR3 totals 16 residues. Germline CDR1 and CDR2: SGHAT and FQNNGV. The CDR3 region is CASSSGTSGRPNEQFF. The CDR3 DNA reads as TGTGCCAGCAGCTCCGGGACTAGCGGGAGGCCCAATGAGCAGTTCTTC. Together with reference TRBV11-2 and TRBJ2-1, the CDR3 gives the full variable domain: EAGVAQSPRYKIIEKRQSVAFWCNPISGHATLYWYQQILGQGPKLLIQFQNNGVVDDSQLPKDRFSAERLKGVDSTLKIQPAKLEDSAVYLCASSSGTSGRPNEQFFGPGTRLTVL.

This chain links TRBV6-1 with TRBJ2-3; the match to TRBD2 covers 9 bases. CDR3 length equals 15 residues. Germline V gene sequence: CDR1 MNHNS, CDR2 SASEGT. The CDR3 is CAILPQAGGVDTQYF. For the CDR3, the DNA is TGTGCAATACTCCCTCAGGCGGGAGGGGTAGATACGCAGTATTTT.